This record looks at one T cell receptor beta chain sequence and its context. Its antigen is not known. The data belong to a study of T cell responses to AZD1222 COVID-19 vaccine. Produced via immunoSEQ multiplex PCR; TCRdb's table is partial and in-frame only. The sample includes 130,000 or so clones, 92% of them seen just once. Study-wide points: Within unmutated variant regions lay the reported targets of nearly half of spike-specific TCRs.

The CDR3 totals 13 residues. Trimming cost V 5 bases and J 3 bases, with 11 bases left between them. Germline CDR1 SGHRS, CDR2 YFSETQ. This TCR came from an adult in good health. The sample was peripheral blood, taken on day 0 of AZD1222 vaccination. This chain connects TRBV5-1 to TRBJ2-5, with TRBD2 as a possible D gene (6 bases). The CDR3 loop is CASRLGGEETQYF. CDR3 in DNA: TGCGCCAGCAGACTAGGAGGGGAAGAGACCCAGTACTTC.